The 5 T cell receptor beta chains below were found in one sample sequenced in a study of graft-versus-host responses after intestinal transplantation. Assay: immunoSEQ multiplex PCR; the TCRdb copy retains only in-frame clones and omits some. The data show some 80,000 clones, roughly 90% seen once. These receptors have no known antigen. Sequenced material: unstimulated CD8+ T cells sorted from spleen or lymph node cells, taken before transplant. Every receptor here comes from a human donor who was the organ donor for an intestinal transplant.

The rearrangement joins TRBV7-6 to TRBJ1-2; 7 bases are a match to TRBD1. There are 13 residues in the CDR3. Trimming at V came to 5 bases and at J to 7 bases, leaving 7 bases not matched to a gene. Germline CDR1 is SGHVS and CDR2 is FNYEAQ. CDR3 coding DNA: TGTGCCAGCAGCCCTCTAGGGACAGCTGGCTACACCTTC. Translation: CASSPLGTAGYTF.

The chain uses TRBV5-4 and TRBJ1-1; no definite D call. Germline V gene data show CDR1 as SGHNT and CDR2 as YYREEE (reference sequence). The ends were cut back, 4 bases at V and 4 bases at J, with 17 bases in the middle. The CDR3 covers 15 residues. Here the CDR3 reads CASSNWASLSTEAFF. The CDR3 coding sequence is TGTGCCAGCAGCAATTGGGCCTCCTTAAGCACTGAAGCTTTCTTT.

CDR3 nucleotide sequence: TGTGCCAGTAGTCCTCCGAGCTCCTATAATTCACCCCTCCACTTT. Protein sequence: CASSPPSSYNSPLHF. The chain joins TRBV19 to TRBJ1-6; no definite D call. The CDR3 extends over 15 amino acids. Trimming pared 5 bases from V and 0 bases from J, leaving 8 bases between. CDR1 and CDR2 (germline): LNHDA, SQIVND (reference sequence).

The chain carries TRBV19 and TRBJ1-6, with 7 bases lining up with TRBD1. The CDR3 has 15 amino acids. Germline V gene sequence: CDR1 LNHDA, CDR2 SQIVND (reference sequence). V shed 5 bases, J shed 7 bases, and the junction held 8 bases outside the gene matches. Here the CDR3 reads CASSPQGQVNSPLHF. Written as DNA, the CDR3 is TGTGCCAGTAGTCCGCAAGGACAGGTAAATTCACCCCTCCACTTT.

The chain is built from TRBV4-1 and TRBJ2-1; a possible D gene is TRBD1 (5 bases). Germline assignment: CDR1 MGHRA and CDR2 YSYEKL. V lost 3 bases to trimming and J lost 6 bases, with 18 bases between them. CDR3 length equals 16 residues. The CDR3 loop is CASSQAPRQGGNEQFF. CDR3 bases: TGCGCCAGCAGCCAGGCCCCCAGGCAGGGTGGCAATGAGCAGTTCTTC.